The text below deals with one T cell receptor (beta chain). Its recognized antigen is unknown. No per-base quality is available; no much larger clone lies one base away. The sample originates from a study of STAT5B mutations in CD4+ large granular lymphocyte leukemia (dated by TCRdb to the early 2020s). As for the study more broadly: Among healthy controls, the CDR3 'QG' motif was associated with a particular HLA allele. TCRbeta repertoires of CD4+ T-cell large granular lymphocyte leukemia patients were compared with those of healthy blood donors. Flow cytometry performed on FACSCanto II or FACSVerse showed that the purified fractions had more than 95% purity among lymphocytes.

Based on the germline V gene (reference sequence), the CDR1 and CDR2 sequences are SGHNT and YYREEE. From the cysteine up to the phenylalanine, the CDR3 has a length of 14 residues. Only the CDR3 portion is preserved as DNA: 42 bases, with reading frame beginning at the first base. V is cut by 2 bases and J by 4 bases, and the space between the germline ends is 10 bases. The immunoSEQ assay at survey resolution was used to sequence TCRbeta rearrangements from genomic DNA. Turning to the authors' computational methods: In the TCR sequencing data, the smallest productive clonotype frequency that could be detected was 2.59 x 10-5. Analyses included only productive TCRbeta rearrangements, meaning complete and in-frame sequences. Clonality for each sample was calculated as Simpson clonality in the immunoSEQ Analyzer version 3.0. Clones were binned by frequency as very rare, small, medium, large (1-20%) or hyperexpanded (>20%). OLGA 1.2.3 estimated generation probabilities, VDJtools produced V-gene circos plots, VDJdb was queried for specificities, and GLIPH identified CDR3 motifs. Not all clones reach the TCRdb copy of this immuneACCESS table, which keeps in-frame sequences only. Checked studies attribute under half of the gap to unresolved V genes and leave the rest unexplained. From that table come the V and J calls and clone size; the DNA was used to work out D and trimming. Here the sample has over 25,000 clones; just under 85% occur a single time. Jointly, the top ten make up around 4.5% of the sample.

The healthy controls were over 30 blood donors, and the buffy coats of these donors were supplied by the Finnish Red Cross blood service. All TCR-sequenced material derived from peripheral blood: patient blood samples and healthy donor buffy coats. Peripheral blood mononuclear cells were isolated by Ficoll-Hypaque gradient centrifugation. For the healthy controls, CD4+ cells were obtained from buffy coats by magnetic purification. Genomic DNA was extracted using the Gentra Puregene Cell and Tissue kit, and a Qubit 2.0 fluorometer was used to quantify it. Broad study findings and their caveats: TRBV06-family usage was enriched among the top patient clones (8/27) compared with healthy controls (2/35). Greater clonality appeared to be present in CD4-sorted patient repertoires than in healthy CD4+ repertoires, and the difference was retained after the putative leukemic clones were removed. Each patient's main leukemic clonotypes were private, but about a quarter of these clonotypes showed up at low frequency in the non-leukemic repertoires of other patients. The data were not HLA-matched, and the higher clonality in CD4+ T-LGLL than in CD8+ T-LGLL could be due to the relatively small sample size.

Material: CD4+ T cells from blood buffy coats. The sequence joins TRBV5-4 to TRBJ1-3; no confident D gene assignment can be made. This TCR was recovered from a human donor in good health. The CDR3 has the sequence CASSFRGAGNTIYF. The bases read TGTGCCAGCAGCTTTCGGGGAGCGGGAAACACCATATATTTT.